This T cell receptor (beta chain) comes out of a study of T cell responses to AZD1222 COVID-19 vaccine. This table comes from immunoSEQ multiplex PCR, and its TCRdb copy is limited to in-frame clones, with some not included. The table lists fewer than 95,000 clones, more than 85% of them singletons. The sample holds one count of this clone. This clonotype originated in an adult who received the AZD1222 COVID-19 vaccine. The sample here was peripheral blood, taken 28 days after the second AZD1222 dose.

The CDR3 here is CALGGGGEPQHF. The CDR3 DNA reads as TGTGCCCTCGGAGGGGGCGGGGAGCCCCAGCATTTT. The chain joins TRBV28 to TRBJ1-5, with 7 bases lining up with TRBD1. Trimming removed 11 bases from V and 8 bases from J; junction bases left unmatched: 9. Per germline, CDR1 MDHEN and CDR2 SYDVKM. This CDR3 is 12 amino acids long.